The clone carrying this T cell receptor (beta chain) was seen only once. The antigen is unknown. CD4+ cell separation produced CD45RA+ naive and CD45RA-negative memory subsets. In the authors' workflow: Junction-only sequences produced by ImmunoSEQ had no quality scores, so filtering differed. Only in-frame clones appear in the TCRdb table, and some are missing; sequencing was by immunoSEQ multiplex PCR. Clonal size and the V and J genes are those of that table, whereas D and trimming came from the DNA. The repertoire holds more than 2 million clones, with 85% to 95% as singletons. The sample is drawn from a study of shared clonotypes between healthy human individuals. Study observations and caveats: Non-shared clonotypes had lower generation probabilities than those shared by all four donors. Rarefaction indicated that sorted-subset sequencing remained incomplete although depth was large.

The CDR3 spans 16 residues. The germline V gene encodes CDR1 MDHEN and CDR2 SYDVKM. V was pared by 6 bases and J by 3 bases, with 8 bases of the junction left unmatched. J is TRBJ1-5 and V is TRBV28; TRBD1 agrees at 10 bases. What was sequenced was naive CD4+ T cells sorted from blood. Subset specified: CD45RA+ positively selected. This clonotype was sampled from a man in his late teens or twenties in good health. Written as DNA, the CDR3 is TGTGCCAGCAGCCCCGGGACAGGGGTAAACAATCAGCCCCAGCATTTT. Its translation is CASSPGTGVNNQPQHF.